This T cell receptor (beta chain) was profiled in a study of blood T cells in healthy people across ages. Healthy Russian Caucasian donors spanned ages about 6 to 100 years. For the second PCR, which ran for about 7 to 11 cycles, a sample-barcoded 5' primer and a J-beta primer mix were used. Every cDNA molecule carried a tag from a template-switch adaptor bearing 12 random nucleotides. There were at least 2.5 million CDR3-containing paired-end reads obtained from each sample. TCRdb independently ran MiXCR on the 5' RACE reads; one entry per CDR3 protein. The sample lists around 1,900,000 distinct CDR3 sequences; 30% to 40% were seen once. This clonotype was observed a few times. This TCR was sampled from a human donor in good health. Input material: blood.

The CDR3 DNA is TGTGCCAGCAGTTTATTGCCTTGGAGCAGGGCCATAAACAATGAGCAGTTCTTC. As protein: CASSLLPWSRAINNEQFF. The chain employs TRBV27 and TRBJ2-1; D is perhaps TRBD1 (5 bases). There are 18 residues in the CDR3. V was clipped by 1 base and J by 5 bases, with 21 bases between them. The germline CDR1 and CDR2 sequences are MNHEY and SMNVEV (reference sequence).